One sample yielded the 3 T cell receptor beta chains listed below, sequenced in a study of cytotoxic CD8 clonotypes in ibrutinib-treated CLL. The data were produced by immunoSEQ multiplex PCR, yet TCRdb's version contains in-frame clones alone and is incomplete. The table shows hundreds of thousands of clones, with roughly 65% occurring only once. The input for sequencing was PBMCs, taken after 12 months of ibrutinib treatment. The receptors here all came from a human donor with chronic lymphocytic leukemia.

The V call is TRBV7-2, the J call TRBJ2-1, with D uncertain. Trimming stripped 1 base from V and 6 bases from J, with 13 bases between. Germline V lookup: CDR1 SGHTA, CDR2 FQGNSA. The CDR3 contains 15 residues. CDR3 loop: CASSLGPVVANEQFF. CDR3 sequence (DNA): TGTGCCAGCAGCTTAGGCCCGGTCGTCGCCAATGAGCAGTTCTTC.

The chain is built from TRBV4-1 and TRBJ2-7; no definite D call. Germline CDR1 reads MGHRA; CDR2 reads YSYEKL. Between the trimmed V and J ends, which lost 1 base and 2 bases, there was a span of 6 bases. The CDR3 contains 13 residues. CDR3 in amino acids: CASSQGGAYEQYF. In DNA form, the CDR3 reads TGCGCCAGCAGCCAAGGTGGAGCCTACGAGCAGTACTTC.

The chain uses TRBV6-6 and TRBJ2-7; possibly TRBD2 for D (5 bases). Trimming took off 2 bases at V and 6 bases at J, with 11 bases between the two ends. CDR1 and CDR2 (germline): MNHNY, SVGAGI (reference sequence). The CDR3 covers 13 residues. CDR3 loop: CASSYGSTGEQYF. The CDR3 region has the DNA TGTGCCAGCAGTTACGGGAGCACGGGCGAGCAGTACTTC.